This T cell receptor beta chain originates from a study of a mutant IDH1 vaccine in newly diagnosed glioma. Comment on this clone: Its antigen remains unknown.

The V gene's germline CDR1 is PRHDT and CDR2 FYEKMQ (reference sequence). V was clipped by 0 bases and J by 7 bases; unmatched bases: 7. CDR3 size: 15 residues. Described time point: baseline, week 1 (first vaccination visit). The treatment: pre-vaccination baseline after standard-of-care therapy. Study results and caveats: There were vaccine-induced immune responses in approximately 95% of the patients.

Sequencing was performed with immunoSEQ multiplex PCR; in TCRdb, only in-frame clones are kept and a portion is missing. The sample has 99,000 or so clones, approximately 90% seen once; the top ten hold less than 0.65%. The chain combines TRBV13 with TRBJ1-2, with 8 positions matching TRBD1. The receptor was isolated from a woman aged 45-65 years with glioma. This sample comprised PBMCs, obtained from a glioma patient treated with radiotherapy, temozolomide or both. DNA for the CDR3: TGTGCCAGCAGCTTAGGCCAGGGGGCGCGGGGTGGCTACACCTTC. Translated: CASSLGQGARGGYTF.